Listed below are T cell receptor beta chains from one sample, sequenced in a study of blood T cell repertoires in COVID-19. The table came from immunoSEQ multiplex PCR; TCRdb's copy has only in-frame clones and leaves some out. The table has around 210,000 clones, approximately 90% seen once. Sequenced input: peripheral blood. These receptors came from a man aged 45-65 years with COVID-19, enrolled during active disease. The CDR3 runs from the conserved cysteine through the conserved F or W. The D gene is left open where the match is weak. A row's size may be missing; if present it is once, few, many or a size class.

clone size | D gene | J gene | V gene | CDR3 DNA | CDR3 protein
- | TRBD2 | TRBJ2-5 | TRBV28 | TGTGCCAGCAGTCTCCCACTAGCGGGGGAGACCCAGTACTTC | CASSLPLAGETQYF
- | TRBD1 | TRBJ2-7 | TRBV6-6 | TGTGCCAGTCCGGGACAGACCTACGAGCAGTACTTC | CASPGQTYEQYF
- | TRBD1 | TRBJ1-1 | TRBV5-1 | TGCGCCAGCAGCTTGTTACAGGGGGCCGTTGAAGCTTTCTTT | CASSLLQGAVEAFF
- | TRBD2 | TRBJ2-5 | TRBV9 | TGTGCCAGCGGCACGAGCGGGGGGGCCGTGGAGACCCAGTACTTC | CASGTSGGAVETQYF
- | TRBD2 | TRBJ2-7 | TRBV6-5 | TGTGCCAGCCGCTCCTTAGCGGGAGTCACCTACGAGCAGTACTTC | CASRSLAGVTYEQYF
- | - | TRBJ1-1 | TRBV4-3 | TGCGCCAGCAGCCAAGTTGGTTTCGGGTCGGGCACTGAAGCTTTCTTT | CASSQVGFGSGTEAFF
- | TRBD1 | TRBJ1-2 | TRBV7-2 | TGTGCCAGCAGCTTAACGTCCGGGACAGGGGGCAATGGCTACACCTTC | CASSLTSGTGGNGYTF
- | - | TRBJ1-3 | TRBV7-9 | TGTGCCAGCAGCTCCCGGGACATTCTCTCTGGAAACACCATATATTTT | CASSSRDILSGNTIYF
- | TRBD2 | TRBJ2-1 | TRBV28 | TGTGCCAGCAGCCCGAGCGGGAGCCGTAGGAATGAGCAGTTCTTC | CASSPSGSRRNEQFF
- | - | TRBJ2-7 | TRBV7-9 | TGTGCCAGCAGCTTAGGGGCGGAGGGGCGCGAGCAGTACTTC | CASSLGAEGREQYF
once | TRBD1 | TRBJ1-5 | TRBV23-1 | TGCGCCAGCAGGAGAAACCGGGACAGGGGGGCCTCGCCTCAGCCCCAGCATTTT | CASRRNRDRGASPQPQHF
- | - | TRBJ2-5 | TRBV6-2/TRBV6-3 | TGTGCCAGCAGCAGACAGTCGCCTGGGGCCCAGTACTTC | CASSRQSPGAQYF
- | TRBD1 | TRBJ1-1 | TRBV2 | TGTGCCAGCAGGGCCTCCAGGGGGTGGGGCACTGAAGCTTTCTTT | CASRASRGWGTEAFF
- | - | TRBJ2-3 | TRBV14 | TGTGCCAGCAGCCAAGATACTTACACAGATACGCAGTATTTT | CASSQDTYTDTQYF
- | - | TRBJ2-1 | TRBV12-3/TRBV12-4 | TGTGCCAGCAGTTTTGACGGAGACAATGAGCAGTTCTTC | CASSFDGDNEQFF
- | - | TRBJ1-3 | TRBV21-1 | TGTGCCAGCAAAAACGGGGGATCGGGTTTTGGAAACACCATATATTTT | CASKNGGSGFGNTIYF
- | - | TRBJ2-3 | TRBV11-2 | TGTGCCAGCAGCTTAGGTGCCCGAGGTACGCAGTATTTT | CASSLGARGTQYF
- | - | TRBJ2-3 | TRBV6-6 | TGTGCCAGCAGTTCGGGGGTTGTCGATACGCAGTATTTT | CASSSGVVDTQYF
few | - | TRBJ1-1 | TRBV2 | TGTGCCAGCAGTGAAGGCAGGGTGACTGAAGCTTTCTTT | CASSEGRVTEAFF
- | TRBD2 | TRBJ2-3 | TRBV28 | TGTGCCAGCAGCAGGGGACTAGCGGGGGTTACGCAGTATTTT | CASSRGLAGVTQYF
- | TRBD2 | TRBJ2-1 | TRBV5-1 | TGCGCCAGCAGCTTGGCCAAGCTAGCGGGAGGGCCGAACAATGAGCAGTTCTTC | CASSLAKLAGGPNNEQFF
few | - | TRBJ2-1 | TRBV7-9 | TGTGCCAGCAGCTTAGTCTCGGGGAACCACAATGAGCAGTTCTTC | CASSLVSGNHNEQFF
- | TRBD1 | TRBJ2-7 | TRBV30 | TGTGCCTGGAGAGAAATAGGACAGGAGACGGGCTACGAGCAGTACTTC | CAWREIGQETGYEQYF
- | - | TRBJ1-5 | TRBV27 | TGTGCCAGCAGTCCAGGCCTTAGCAATCAGCCCCAGCATTTT | CASSPGLSNQPQHF
- | TRBD2 | TRBJ2-4 | TRBV7-8 | TGTGCCAGCAGCCCTAGACTAGCGGGGGGGGTAGCCAAAAACATTCAGTACTTC | CASSPRLAGGVAKNIQYF
- | TRBD1 | TRBJ2-5 | TRBV19 | TGTGCCAGTAGGAGAGCCGGGACAGGACAAGAGACCCAGTACTTC | CASRRAGTGQETQYF